Listed here are 12 T cell receptor beta chains from one sample, sequenced in a study of blood T cells in healthy people across ages (dated by TCRdb to between 2015 and 2017). Libraries were prepared through 5' RACE. TCRdb shows the sequencer as Illumina HiSeq 2500. A second PCR of roughly 7 to 11 cycles was performed with a sample-barcoded 5' primer and a J-beta primer mix. TCRdb passed the public sequencing reads through fastp at Q25 and MiXCR, retaining productive beta sequences. When rows share a CDR3 protein, they turn into one entry using the most common DNA and genes. Across this sample there are 600,000 to 1,000,000 distinct CDR3 sequences, with roughly 25% seen only once. The ten biggest clones cover approximately 4% of the sample. These sequences were also reported in another study, on T cells of mothers and their children.

The sequenced material came from blood. The source is a boy aged 5 to 17 in good health.

The chain uses TRBV3-1 and TRBJ2-7; 9 nucleotides match TRBD2. The germline V gene has CDR1 LGHDT and CDR2 YNNKEL (reference sequence). The V gene end was trimmed by 4 bases and the J gene end by 5 bases; junction bases not matched to a gene: 12. This CDR3 comprises 16 residues. In DNA form, the CDR3 reads TGTGCCAGCAGCCTCACCTTTAGCGGGAGCGTCGACGAGCAGTACTTC. It codes for CASSLTFSGSVDEQYF.

The chain employs TRBV5-5 and TRBJ2-3; weak D call: TRBD2 (5 bases). The CDR3 loop spans 15 amino acids. Trimming removed 1 base at V and 6 bases at J, with 15 bases between. Germline loops: CDR1 SGHKS, CDR2 YYEKEE (reference sequence). The CDR3: CASSLRGLGVDTQYF. CDR3 DNA: TGTGCCAGCAGCTTGCGAGGACTCGGAGTGGATACGCAGTATTTT.

The rearrangement uses TRBV28 and TRBJ1-2; 9 nucleotides agree with TRBD1. Germline CDR1 and CDR2: MDHEN and SYDVKM. The CDR3 is 17 amino acids. The ends lost 5 bases at V and 3 bases at J; junction bases unmatched: 13. The CDR3 sequence is CASSQGTGKPRDYGYTF. In DNA, the CDR3 is TGTGCCAGCAGTCAAGGGACAGGGAAACCCAGGGACTATGGCTACACCTTC.

This clonotype was seen only a few times. The chain couples TRBV12-3 or TRBV12-4 to TRBJ2-5; TRBD1 matches at 10 bases. The J call is doubtful: the DNA matches TRBJ2-1 better. This CDR3 comprises 16 residues. In DNA, the CDR3 is TGTGCCAGCAGTCCCGATGGGGGACAGGGGTGGGGTGAGCAGTTCTTC. Residues: CASSPDGGQGWGEQFF.

The chain joins TRBV7-2 to TRBJ2-7; D perhaps matches TRBD2 (5 bases). The J call may be mistaken, given a closer DNA end match to TRBJ2-1. The CDR3 has 12 amino acids. Germline-derived CDR1 and CDR2 are SGHTA and FQGNSA. The CDR3 DNA is TGTGCCAGCAGCTTATATCCGGCGGGGCAGTTCTTC. This sequence encodes CASSLYPAGQFF.

This clonotype was seen a few times. The genes are TRBV7-2 and TRBJ2-1; 10 bases are shared with TRBD2. The end of the DNA is better explained by TRBJ2-5, so the J call may be wrong. The CDR3 length is 14 residues. CDR1 SGHTA and CDR2 FQGNSA come from the germline V gene. This chain's CDR3 is CASSFTSGEETQYF. The CDR3 bases are TGTGCCAGCAGCTTTACTAGCGGGGAAGAGACCCAGTACTTC.

This rearrangement joins TRBV29-1 to TRBJ2-1; 7 nucleotides agree with TRBD2. With 5 bases clipped from V and 7 bases from J, the junction kept 11 bases outside the gene matches. The CDR3 has 14 amino acids. Germline-derived CDR1 and CDR2 are SQVTM and ANQGSEA. The CDR3 coding sequence is TGCAGCGTTTTGATGTGGGAGGGTACGAATGAGCAGTTCTTC. Its translation: CSVLMWEGTNEQFF.

This clonotype was seen more than once but under ten times. The junction shows a germline mismatch at one end, possibly a read error. The chain links TRBV29-1 to TRBJ1-1; 9 positions agree with TRBD1. Germline CDR1 reads SQVTM; CDR2 reads ANQGSEA. The CDR3 covers 12 residues. This CDR3 reads CSVEEQGALTFF. For the CDR3, the DNA is TGCAGCGTGGAAGAACAGGGGGCTCTAACTTTCTTT.

This chain links TRBV6-6 with TRBJ2-1; D tentatively fits TRBD1 or TRBD2 (5 bases each). This CDR3 region has 13 residues. V was pared by 2 bases and J by 10 bases, with 12 bases between. The V gene's germline CDR1 is MNHNY and CDR2 SVGAGI (reference sequence). CDR3 residues: CASSYPPGTEQFF. The CDR3 bases are TGTGCCAGCAGTTACCCGCCCGGGACCGAGCAGTTCTTC.

This clonotype turned up a few times. At one end, the junction sequence differs from germline, possibly due to a read error. The rearrangement links TRBV2 to TRBJ2-5; tentative D call: TRBD2 (6 bases). This CDR3 has 14 residues. Per the germline V gene, CDR1 is SNHLY and CDR2 is FYNNEI. The CDR3 DNA follows: TGTGCCAGCAGTGAACGTAGCGGTAAGGTAGTGGGGTTCTTC. Translated: CASSERSGKVVGFF.

Here the CDR3 DNA reads TGCAGTGCTAGATGGAGGGCCTATGGGAATGAGCAGTTCTTC. Its translation: CSARWRAYGNEQFF. The chain employs TRBV20-1 and TRBJ2-1; D perhaps matches TRBD2 (6 bases). This CDR3 contains 14 residues. Per germline, CDR1 DFQATT and CDR2 SNEGSKA (reference sequence). V shed 2 bases and J shed 7 bases, with 15 bases lying between them.

For this clonotype: The junction differs from germline at one of its ends, possibly a read error. V is TRBV7-7 and J is TRBJ2-3; a possible D gene is TRBD1 (6 bases). The CDR3 has 14 residues. Per germline, CDR1 SSHAT and CDR2 FNYEAQ (reference sequence). In nucleotides, the CDR3 is TGTGCTAGCAGCCCCAGGGGCAACCCAGATACGCAGTATTTT. It encodes CASSPRGNPDTQYF.